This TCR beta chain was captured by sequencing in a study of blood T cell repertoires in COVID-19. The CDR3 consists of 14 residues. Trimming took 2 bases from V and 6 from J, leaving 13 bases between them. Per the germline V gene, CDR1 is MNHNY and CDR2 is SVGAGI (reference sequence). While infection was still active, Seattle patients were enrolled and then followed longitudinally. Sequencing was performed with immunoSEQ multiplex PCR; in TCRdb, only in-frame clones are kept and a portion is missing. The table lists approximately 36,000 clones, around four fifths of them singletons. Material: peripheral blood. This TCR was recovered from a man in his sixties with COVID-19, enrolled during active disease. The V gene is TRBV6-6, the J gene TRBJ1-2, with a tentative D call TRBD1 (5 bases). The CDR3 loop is CASSYQGSFNGYTF. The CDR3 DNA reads TGTGCCAGCAGTTACCAGGGTTCTTTCAATGGCTACACCTTC.